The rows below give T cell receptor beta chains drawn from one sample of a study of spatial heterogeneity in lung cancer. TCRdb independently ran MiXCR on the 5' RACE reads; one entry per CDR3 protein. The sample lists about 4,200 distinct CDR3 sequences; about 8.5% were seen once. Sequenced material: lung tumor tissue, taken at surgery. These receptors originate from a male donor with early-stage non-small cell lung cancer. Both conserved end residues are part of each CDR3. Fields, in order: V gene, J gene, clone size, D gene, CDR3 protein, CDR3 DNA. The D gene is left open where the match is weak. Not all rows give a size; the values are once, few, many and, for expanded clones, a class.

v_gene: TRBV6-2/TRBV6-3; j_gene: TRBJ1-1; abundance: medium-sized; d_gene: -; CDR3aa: CASSYFRQGATEAFF; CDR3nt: TGTGCCAGCAGTTACTTTCGGCAGGGAGCCACTGAAGCTTTCTTT
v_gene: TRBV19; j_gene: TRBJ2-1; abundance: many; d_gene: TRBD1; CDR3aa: CASSKGQGAIGNDEQFF; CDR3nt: TGTGCCAGTAGTAAGGGACAGGGGGCGATCGGGAACGATGAGCAGTTCTTC
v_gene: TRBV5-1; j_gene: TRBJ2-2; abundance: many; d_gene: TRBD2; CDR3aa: CASSPPGGGPGELFF; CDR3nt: TGCGCCAGCAGCCCCCCAGGCGGGGGGCCCGGGGAGCTGTTTTTT
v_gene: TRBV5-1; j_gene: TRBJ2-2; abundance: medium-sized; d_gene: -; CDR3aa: CASSLGPGSDGELFF; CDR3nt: TGCGCCAGCAGCTTGGGGCCAGGCTCCGACGGGGAGCTGTTTTTT
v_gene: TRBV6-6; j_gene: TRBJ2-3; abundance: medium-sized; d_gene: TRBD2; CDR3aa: CASSYSSAGADTQYF; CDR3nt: TGTGCCAGCAGTTACTCATCAGCGGGGGCAGATACGCAGTATTTT
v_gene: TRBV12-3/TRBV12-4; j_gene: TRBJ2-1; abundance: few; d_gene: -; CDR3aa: CASKKGFYNEQFF; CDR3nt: TGTGCCAGCAAAAAAGGGTTCTACAATGAGCAGTTCTTC
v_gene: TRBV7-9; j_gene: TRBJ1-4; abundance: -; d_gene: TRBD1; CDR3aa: CASSFAPGTENEKLFF; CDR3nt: TGTGCCAGCAGCTTCGCCCCCGGGACAGAGAATGAAAAACTGTTTTTT
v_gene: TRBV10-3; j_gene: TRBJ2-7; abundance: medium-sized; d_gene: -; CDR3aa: CAISESWGAQGSEQYF; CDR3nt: TGTGCCATCAGTGAGTCTTGGGGGGCACAGGGAAGCGAGCAGTACTTC
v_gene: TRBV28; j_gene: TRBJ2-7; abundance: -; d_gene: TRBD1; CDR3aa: CASSIGQAIFYEQYF; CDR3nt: TGTGCCAGCAGTATTGGACAGGCGATCTTCTACGAGCAGTACTTC
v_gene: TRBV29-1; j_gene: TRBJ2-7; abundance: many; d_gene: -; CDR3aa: CSVRASSYEQYF; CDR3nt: TGCAGCGTCCGGGCTTCGTCCTACGAGCAGTACTTC